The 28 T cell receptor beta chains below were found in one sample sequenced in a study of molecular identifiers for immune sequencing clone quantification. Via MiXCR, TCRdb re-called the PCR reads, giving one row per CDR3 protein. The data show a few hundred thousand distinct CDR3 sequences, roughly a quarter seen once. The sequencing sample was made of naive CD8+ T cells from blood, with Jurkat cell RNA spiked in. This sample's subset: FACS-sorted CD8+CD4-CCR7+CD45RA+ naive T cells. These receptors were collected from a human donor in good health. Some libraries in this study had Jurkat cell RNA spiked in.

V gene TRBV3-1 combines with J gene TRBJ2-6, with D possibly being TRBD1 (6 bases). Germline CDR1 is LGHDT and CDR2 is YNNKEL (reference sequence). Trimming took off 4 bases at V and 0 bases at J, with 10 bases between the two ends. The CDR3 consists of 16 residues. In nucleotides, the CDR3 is TGTGCCAGCAGCCCCTCGACAGGCTCTGGGGCCAACGTCCTGACTTTC. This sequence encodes CASSPSTGSGANVLTF. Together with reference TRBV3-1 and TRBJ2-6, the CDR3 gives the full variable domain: DTAVSQTPKYLVTQMGNDKSIKCEQNLGHDTMYWYKQDSKKFLKIMFSYNNKELIINETVPNRFSPKSPDKAHLNLHINSLELGDSAVYFCASSPSTGSGANVLTFGAGSRLTVL.

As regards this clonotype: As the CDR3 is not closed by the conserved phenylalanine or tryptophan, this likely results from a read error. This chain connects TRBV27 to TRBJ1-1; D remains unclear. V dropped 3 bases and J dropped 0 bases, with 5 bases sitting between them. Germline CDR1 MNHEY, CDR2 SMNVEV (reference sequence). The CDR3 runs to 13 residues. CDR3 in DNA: TGTGCCAGCAGTTTTAGTCTGAACACTGAAGCTTTCTCT. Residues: CASSFSLNTEAFS.

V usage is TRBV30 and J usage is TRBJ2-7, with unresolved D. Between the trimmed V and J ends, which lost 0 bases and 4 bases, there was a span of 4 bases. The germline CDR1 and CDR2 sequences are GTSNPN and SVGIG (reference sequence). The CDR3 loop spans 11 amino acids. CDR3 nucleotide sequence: TGTGCCTGGAGTGTAGTTTACGAGCAGTACTTC. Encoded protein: CAWSVVYEQYF.

CDR3 coding DNA: TGTGCCAGCAGATACAGGGGGCAGGGGAACACCGGGGAGCTGTTTTTT. Its translation is CASRYRGQGNTGELFF. This chain uses TRBV27 with TRBJ2-2; 9 positions match TRBD1. V shed 6 bases, J shed 1 base, and the junction held 6 bases outside the gene matches. Germline CDR1 reads MNHEY; CDR2 reads SMNVEV (reference sequence). This CDR3 has 16 amino acids.

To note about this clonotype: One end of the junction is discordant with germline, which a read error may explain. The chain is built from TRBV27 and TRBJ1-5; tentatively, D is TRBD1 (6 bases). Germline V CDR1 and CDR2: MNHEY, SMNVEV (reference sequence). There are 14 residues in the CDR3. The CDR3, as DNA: TGTACCAGCAGTTTCGGCAGGGGCCCTCAGCCCCAGCATTTT. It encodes CTSSFGRGPQPQHF.

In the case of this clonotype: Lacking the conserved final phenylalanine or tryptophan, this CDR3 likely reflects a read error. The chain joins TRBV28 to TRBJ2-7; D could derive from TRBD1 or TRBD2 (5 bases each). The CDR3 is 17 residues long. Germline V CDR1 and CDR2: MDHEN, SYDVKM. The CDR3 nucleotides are TGTGCCAGCAGTTCCTCCGCGACGGGACCGTCGTCCTATGAGCAGTACTAC. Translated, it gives CASSSSATGPSSYEQYY.

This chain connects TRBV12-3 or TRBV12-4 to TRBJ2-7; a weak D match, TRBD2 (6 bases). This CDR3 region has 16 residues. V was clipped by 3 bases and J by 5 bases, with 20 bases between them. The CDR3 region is CASSLGMSSVTNEQYF. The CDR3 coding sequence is TGTGCCAGCAGTTTGGGTATGTCTAGCGTAACCAACGAGCAGTACTTC.

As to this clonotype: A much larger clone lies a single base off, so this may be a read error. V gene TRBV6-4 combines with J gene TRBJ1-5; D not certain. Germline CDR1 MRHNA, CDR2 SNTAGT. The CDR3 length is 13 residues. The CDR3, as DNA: TGTGCCAGCAGTGACGGATTAGGTCAGTCCCAGCATTTT. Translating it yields CASSDGLGQSQHF.

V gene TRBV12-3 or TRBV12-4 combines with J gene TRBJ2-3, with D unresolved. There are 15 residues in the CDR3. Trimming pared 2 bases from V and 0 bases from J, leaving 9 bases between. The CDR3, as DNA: TGTGCCAGCAGTTTAAACCACGCTAGCACAGATACGCAGTATTTT. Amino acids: CASSLNHASTDTQYF.

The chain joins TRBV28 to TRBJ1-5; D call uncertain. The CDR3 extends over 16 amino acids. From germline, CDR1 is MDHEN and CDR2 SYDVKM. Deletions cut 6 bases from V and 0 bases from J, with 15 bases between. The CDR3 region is CASRYTLEHSNQPQHF. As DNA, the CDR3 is TGTGCCAGCAGGTATACCCTGGAACATAGCAATCAGCCCCAGCATTTT.

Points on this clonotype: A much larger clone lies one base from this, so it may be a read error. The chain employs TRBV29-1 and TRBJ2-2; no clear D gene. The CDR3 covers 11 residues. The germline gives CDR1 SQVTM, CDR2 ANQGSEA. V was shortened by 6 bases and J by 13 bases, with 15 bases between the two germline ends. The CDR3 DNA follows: TGCAGCGTGCTACAGCGCGGAGTGCTGTTTTTT. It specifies CSVLQRGVLFF.

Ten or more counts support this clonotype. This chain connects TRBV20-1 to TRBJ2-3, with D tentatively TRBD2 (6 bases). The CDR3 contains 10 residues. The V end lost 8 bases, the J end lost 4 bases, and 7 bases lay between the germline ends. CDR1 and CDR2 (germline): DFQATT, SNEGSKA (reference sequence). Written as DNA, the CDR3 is TGCAGTCGCGGGGCAGATACGCAGTATTTT. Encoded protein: CSRGADTQYF.

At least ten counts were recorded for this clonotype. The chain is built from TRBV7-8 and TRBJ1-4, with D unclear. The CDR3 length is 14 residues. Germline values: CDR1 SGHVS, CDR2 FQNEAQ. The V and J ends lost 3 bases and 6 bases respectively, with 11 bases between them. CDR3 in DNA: TGTGCCAGCAGCTTGGACCCGATGGATGAAAAACTGTTTTTT. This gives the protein CASSLDPMDEKLFF.

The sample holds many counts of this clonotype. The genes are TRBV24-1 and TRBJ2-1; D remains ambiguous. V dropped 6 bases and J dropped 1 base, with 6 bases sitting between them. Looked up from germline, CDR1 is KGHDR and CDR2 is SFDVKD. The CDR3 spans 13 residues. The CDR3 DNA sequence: TGTGCCACCAGTTCAGGATCCTACAATGAGCAGTTCTTC. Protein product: CATSSGSYNEQFF.

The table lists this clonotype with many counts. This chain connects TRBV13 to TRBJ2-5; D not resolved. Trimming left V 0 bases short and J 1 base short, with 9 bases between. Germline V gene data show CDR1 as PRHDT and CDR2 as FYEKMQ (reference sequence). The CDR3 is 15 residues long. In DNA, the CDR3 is TGTGCCAGCAGCTTAGGCCTCGGCAGCCAAGAGACCCAGTACTTC. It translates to CASSLGLGSQETQYF.

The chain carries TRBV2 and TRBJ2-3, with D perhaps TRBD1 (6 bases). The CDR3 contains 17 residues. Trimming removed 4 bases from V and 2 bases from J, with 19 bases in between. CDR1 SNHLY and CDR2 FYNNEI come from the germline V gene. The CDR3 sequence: CASSVGEGTQITDTQYF. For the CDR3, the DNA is TGTGCCAGCAGTGTAGGCGAGGGGACACAGATCACAGATACGCAGTATTTT. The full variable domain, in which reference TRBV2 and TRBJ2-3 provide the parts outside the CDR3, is EPEVTQTPSHQVTQMGQEVILRCVPISNHLYFYWYRQILGQKVEFLVSFYNNEISEKSEIFDDQFSVERPDGSNFTLKIRSTKLEDSAMYFCASSVGEGTQITDTQYFGPGTRLTVL.

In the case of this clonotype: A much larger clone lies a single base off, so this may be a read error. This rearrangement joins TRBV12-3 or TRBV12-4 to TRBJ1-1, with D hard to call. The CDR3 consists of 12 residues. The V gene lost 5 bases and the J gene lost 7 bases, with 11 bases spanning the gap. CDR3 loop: CASSTPLGEAFF. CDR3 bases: TGTGCCAGCAGTACACCACTAGGTGAAGCTTTCTTT.

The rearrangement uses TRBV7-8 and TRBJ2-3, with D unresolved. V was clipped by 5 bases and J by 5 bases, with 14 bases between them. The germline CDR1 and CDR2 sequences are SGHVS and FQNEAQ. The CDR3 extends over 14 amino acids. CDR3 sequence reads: CASSPPAALDTQYF. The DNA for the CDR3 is TGTGCCAGCAGCCCCCCGGCAGCCCTAGATACGCAGTATTTT. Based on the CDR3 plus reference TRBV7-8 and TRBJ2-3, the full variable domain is GAGVSQSPRYKVAKRGQDVALRCDPISGHVSLFWYQQALGQGPEFLTYFQNEAQLDKSGLPSDRFFAERPEGSVSTLKIQRTQQEDSAVYLCASSPPAALDTQYFGPGTRLTVL.

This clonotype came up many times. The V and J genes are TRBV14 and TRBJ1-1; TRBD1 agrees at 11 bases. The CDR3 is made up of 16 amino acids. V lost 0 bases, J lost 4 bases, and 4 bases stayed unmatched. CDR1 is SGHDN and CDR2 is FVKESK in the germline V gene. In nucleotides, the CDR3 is TGTGCCAGCAGCCAAGACGAGGGGACAGGGGGCACTGAAGCTTTCTTT. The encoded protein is CASSQDEGTGGTEAFF.

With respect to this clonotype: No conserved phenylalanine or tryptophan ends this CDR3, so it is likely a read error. CDR3: CASSIVAGSYEQYL. The CDR3 region has the DNA TGTGCCAGTAGTATAGTGGCAGGGAGCTACGAGCAGTACCTC. The rearrangement joins TRBV19 to TRBJ2-7; tentatively, D is TRBD1 or TRBD2 (5 bases each). Trimming took off 1 base at V and 3 bases at J, with 10 bases between the two ends. CDR1 and CDR2 (germline): LNHDA, SQIVND (reference sequence). The CDR3 has 14 residues.

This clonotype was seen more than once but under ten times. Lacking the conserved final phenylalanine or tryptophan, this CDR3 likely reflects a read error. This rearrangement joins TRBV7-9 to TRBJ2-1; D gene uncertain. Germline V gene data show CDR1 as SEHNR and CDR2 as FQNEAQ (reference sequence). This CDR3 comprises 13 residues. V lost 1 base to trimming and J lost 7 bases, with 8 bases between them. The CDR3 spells CASSLVSINEQFY. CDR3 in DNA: TGTGCCAGCAGCTTAGTCAGTATTAATGAGCAGTTCTAC.

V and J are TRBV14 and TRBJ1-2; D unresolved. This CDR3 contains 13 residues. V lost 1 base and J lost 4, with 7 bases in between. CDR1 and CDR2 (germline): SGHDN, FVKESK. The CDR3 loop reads CASSQVQLYGYTF. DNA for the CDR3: TGTGCCAGCAGCCAAGTACAGCTCTATGGCTACACCTTC.

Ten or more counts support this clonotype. The CDR3 DNA follows: TGCAGCGTTGAGACAGGGAACTACGAGCAGTACTTC. The encoded protein is CSVETGNYEQYF. The chain links TRBV29-1 to TRBJ2-7; 7 nucleotides align to TRBD1. The J segment lost 3 bases and the V segment lost 3 bases, leaving 2 bases of the junction unmatched. The CDR3 is 12 amino acids. The V gene's germline CDR1 is SQVTM and CDR2 ANQGSEA.

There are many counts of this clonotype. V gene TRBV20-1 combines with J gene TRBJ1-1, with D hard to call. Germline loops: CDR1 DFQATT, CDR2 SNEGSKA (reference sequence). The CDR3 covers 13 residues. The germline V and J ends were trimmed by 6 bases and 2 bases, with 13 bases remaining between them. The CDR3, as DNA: TGCAGTGCCACCGGACGGATAAACACTGAAGCTTTCTTT. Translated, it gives CSATGRINTEAFF.

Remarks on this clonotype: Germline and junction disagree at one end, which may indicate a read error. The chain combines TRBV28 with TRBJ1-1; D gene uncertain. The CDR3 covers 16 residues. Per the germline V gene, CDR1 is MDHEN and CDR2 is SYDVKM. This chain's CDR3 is CASSYYRILGNAEAFF. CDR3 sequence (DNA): TGTGCCAGCAGTTATTATAGGATCCTAGGGAACGCTGAAGCTTTCTTT.

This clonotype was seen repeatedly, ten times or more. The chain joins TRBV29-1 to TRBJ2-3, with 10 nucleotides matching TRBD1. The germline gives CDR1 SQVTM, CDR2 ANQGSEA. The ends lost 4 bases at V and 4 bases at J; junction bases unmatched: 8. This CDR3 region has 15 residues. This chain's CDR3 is CSVGLGQGHADTQYF. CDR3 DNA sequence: TGCAGCGTTGGACTGGGACAGGGGCACGCAGATACGCAGTATTTT.

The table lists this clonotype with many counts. CDR3 nucleotides: TGTGCCAGCAGCTTAATGGGACTAGCTCCGGAGCAGTTCTTC. It encodes CASSLMGLAPEQFF. The V and J genes are TRBV7-2 and TRBJ2-1, with 9 bases aligning to TRBD2. The V gene end was trimmed by 2 bases and the J gene end by 10 bases; junction bases not matched to a gene: 6. This CDR3 region has 14 residues. Germline CDR1 reads SGHTA; CDR2 reads FQGNSA.

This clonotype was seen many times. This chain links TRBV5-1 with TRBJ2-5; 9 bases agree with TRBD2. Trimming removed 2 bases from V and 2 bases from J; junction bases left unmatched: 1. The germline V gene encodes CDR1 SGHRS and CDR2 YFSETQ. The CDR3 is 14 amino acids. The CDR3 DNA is TGCGCCAGCAGCTTCCTAGCGGGACAAGAGACCCAGTACTTC. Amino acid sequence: CASSFLAGQETQYF.